This T cell receptor (beta chain) was recorded in a study of blood T cell repertoires in COVID-19 (dated by TCRdb to 2019 to 2021). Describing the broader study: Collaborator samples came from the United States, Italy and Spain and covered acute and convalescent phases of COVID-19. Deeply sampled blood TCRbeta repertoires from subjects exposed to, actively infected with, or recovered from COVID-19 were included in the dataset. The material from the prospective study consisted of cDNA or gDNA derived from T cells, B-cell-depleted T cells, or PBMCs. Samples came from the ongoing ImmuneRACE study (first 160 participants) plus 1,254 subjects from 6 global collaborators. A freely available public database, intended as a resource for researchers studying the immune response to SARS-CoV-2, is where the repertoires were released. Nearly every sample came with metadata listing a de-identified subject ID, COVID-19 status, age in years and sex. Where HLA class I and class II types were available, the types were taken from metadata supplied by the sample provider, not from assay-based typing.

Its CDR3 holds 19 amino acids, cysteine through phenylalanine. Only CDR3 DNA is held: 57 bases, read in frame from base 1. CDR1 and CDR2 (SGDLS, YYNGEE) derive from the germline V gene. Trimmed from V: 0 bases; trimmed from J: 3 bases; junction bases lacking a gene match: 11. This clone was seen only a few times. Its antigen specificity is not known. It has no much larger one-base neighbor in the sample; base qualities were not kept. TCRbeta CDR3 regions were amplified from genomic DNA using the immunoSEQ Assay, a bias-controlled multiplex PCR. The source study handled its data this way. Nucleated cell counts per sample were estimated from amplification of reference gene primers within the assay. To quantify the absolute abundance of each unique TCRbeta CDR3 rearrangement, sequence reads were collapsed and filtered. For each sample, productive Simpson clonality was calculated as the square root of Simpson's diversity index over productive rearrangements. Imported from immuneACCESS, the table was reduced by TCRdb to in-frame sequences with V and J called. These copies leave out some clones; in studies compared against another copy, an unresolved V gene accounts for under half, and the cause of the remainder is not known. D and trimming come from the DNA, and the V and J calls and clone size come from that table. This sample has some 100,000 clones in its table, and roughly nine tenths of those were observed once. 0.85% to 1% of the sample goes to the ten largest clones.

Whole blood was collected in K2EDTA tubes by collaborating institutions according to the institutions' own protocols. For TCRbeta analysis, collaborators shipped samples as frozen whole blood, isolated PBMCs, or DNA extracted from either of those sample types. Study-wide conclusions, independent of this receptor: The quantity of clinical and demographic metadata differed by source and by participant and was supplied without curation.

Specimen: peripheral blood. The chain links TRBV9 with TRBJ2-6, with 8 bases in between that match TRBD2. The TCR sequence derives from a man in his fifties or sixties with acute or convalescent COVID-19. The bases are TGTGCCAGCAGCGTAGAGGGCCCGGGAGGGGCTGGTGGGGCCAACGTCCTGACTTTC. It is translated as CASSVEGPGGAGGANVLTF.